Given below is one TCR beta chain in context. Antigen unknown. These data originate in a study of T cells in localized non-small cell lung cancer. Clones were read by immunoSEQ multiplex PCR, and TCRdb kept only the in-frame ones, dropping some. The sample contains around 50,000 clones, about 85% of which appear only once. Study-wide findings and caveats: Longer overall survival was associated with a higher density of T cells in the blood. Clonality peaked in uninvolved adjacent lung rather than tumor. Across samples, adjacent lung featured a median roughly 56 of the top 100 tumor clones.

CDR3 length: 15 residues. Germline V gene sequence: CDR1 MNHEY, CDR2 SVGAGI. V dropped 5 bases and J dropped 3 bases, with 16 bases sitting between them. This rearrangement joins TRBV6-5 to TRBJ1-2; tentative D call: TRBD1 (5 bases). This receptor was identified in a man aged 35 to 70 with stage II lung adenocarcinoma. Source: PBMCs, taken before any cancer treatment. The CDR3 nucleotides read TGTGCCAGCAGTCACGGAAGGGCGGGGGACTATGGCTACACCTTC. Translated: CASSHGRAGDYGYTF.